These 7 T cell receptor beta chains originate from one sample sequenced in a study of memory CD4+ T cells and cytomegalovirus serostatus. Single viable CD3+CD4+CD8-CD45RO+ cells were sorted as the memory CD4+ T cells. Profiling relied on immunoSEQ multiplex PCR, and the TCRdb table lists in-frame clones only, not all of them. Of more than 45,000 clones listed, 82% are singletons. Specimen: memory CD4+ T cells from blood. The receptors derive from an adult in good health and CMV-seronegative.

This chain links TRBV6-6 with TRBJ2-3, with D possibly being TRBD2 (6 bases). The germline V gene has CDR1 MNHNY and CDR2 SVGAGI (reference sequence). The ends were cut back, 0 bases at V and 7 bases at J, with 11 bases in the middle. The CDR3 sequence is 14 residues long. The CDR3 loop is CASSYSIGGNTQYF. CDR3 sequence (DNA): TGTGCCAGCAGTTACTCGATTGGGGGGAATACGCAGTATTTT.

CDR3 loop: CASSSGTDFAELFF. The CDR3 DNA is TGTGCCAGCAGCTCCGGGACGGATTTTGCGGAGCTGTTTTTT. The V and J genes are TRBV25-1 and TRBJ2-2; tentatively, D is TRBD1 or TRBD2 (5 bases each). Germline values: CDR1 MGHDK, CDR2 SYGVNS. The CDR3 is 14 residues long. The germline V and J ends were trimmed by 6 bases and 10 bases, with 18 bases remaining between them.

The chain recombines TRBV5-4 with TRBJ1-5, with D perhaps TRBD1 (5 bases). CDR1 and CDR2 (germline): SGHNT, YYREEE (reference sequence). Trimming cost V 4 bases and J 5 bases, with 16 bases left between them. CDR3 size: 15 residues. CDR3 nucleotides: TGTGCCAGCAGCCCCAGGGTCGGGTGGGATCAGCCCCAGCATTTT. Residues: CASSPRVGWDQPQHF.

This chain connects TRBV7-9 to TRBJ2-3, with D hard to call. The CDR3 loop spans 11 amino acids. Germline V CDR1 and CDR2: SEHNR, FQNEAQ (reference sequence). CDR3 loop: CAIGITDTQYF. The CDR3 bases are TGTGCAATCGGAATCACAGATACGCAGTATTTT.

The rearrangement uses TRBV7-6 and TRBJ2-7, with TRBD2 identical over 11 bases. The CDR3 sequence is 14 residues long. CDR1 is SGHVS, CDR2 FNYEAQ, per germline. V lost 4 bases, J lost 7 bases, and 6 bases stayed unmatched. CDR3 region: CASSSGTSGREQYF. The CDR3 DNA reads TGTGCCAGCAGCTCCGGGACTAGCGGCCGGGAGCAGTACTTC.

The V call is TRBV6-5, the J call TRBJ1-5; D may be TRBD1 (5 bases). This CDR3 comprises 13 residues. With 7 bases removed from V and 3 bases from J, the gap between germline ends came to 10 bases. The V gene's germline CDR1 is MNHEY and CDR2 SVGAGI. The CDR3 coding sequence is TGTGCCAGCAACGCCGGGACCAATCAGCCCCAGCATTTT. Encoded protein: CASNAGTNQPQHF.

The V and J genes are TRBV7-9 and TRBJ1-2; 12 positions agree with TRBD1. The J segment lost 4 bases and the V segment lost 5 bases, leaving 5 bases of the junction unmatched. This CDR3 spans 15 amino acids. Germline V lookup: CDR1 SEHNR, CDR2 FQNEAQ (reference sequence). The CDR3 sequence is CASSLGTGGAYGYTF. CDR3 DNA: TGTGCCAGCAGCCTCGGGACAGGGGGCGCCTATGGCTACACCTTC.